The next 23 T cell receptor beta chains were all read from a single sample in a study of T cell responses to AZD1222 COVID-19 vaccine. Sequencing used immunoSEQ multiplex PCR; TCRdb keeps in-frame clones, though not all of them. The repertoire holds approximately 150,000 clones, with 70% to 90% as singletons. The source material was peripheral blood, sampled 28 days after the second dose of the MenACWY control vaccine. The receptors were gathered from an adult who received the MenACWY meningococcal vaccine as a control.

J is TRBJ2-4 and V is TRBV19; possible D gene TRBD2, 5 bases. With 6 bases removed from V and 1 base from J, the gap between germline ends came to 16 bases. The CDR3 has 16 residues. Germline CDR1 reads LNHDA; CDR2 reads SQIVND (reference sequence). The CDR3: CASSLGPSGAKNIQYF. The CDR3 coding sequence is TGTGCCAGTAGCCTCGGACCTTCGGGGGCCAAAAACATTCAGTACTTC. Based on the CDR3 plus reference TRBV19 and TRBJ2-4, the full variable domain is DGGITQSPKYLFRKEGQNVTLSCEQNLNHDAMYWYRQDPGQGLRLIYYSQIVNDFQKGDIAEGYSVSREKKESFPLTVTSAQKNPTAFYLCASSLGPSGAKNIQYFGAGTRLSVL.

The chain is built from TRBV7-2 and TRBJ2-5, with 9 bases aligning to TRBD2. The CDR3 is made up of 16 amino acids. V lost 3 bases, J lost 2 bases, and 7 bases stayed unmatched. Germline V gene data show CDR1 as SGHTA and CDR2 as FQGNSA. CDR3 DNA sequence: TGTGCCAGCAGCTTTCAAGCGGGAGGTCAACAAGAGACCCAGTACTTC. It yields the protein CASSFQAGGQQETQYF.

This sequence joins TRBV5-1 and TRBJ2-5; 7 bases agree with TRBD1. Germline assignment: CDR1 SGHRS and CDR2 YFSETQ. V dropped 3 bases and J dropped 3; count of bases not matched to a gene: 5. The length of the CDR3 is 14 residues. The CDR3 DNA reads TGCGCCAGCAGCTCCGGGACAGTAGAAGAGACCCAGTACTTC. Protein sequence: CASSSGTVEETQYF. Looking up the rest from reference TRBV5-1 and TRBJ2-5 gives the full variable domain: KAGVTQTPRYLIKTRGQQVTLSCSPISGHRSVSWYQQTPGQGLQFLFEYFSETQRNKGNFPGRFSGRQFSNSRSEMNVSTLELGDSALYLCASSSGTVEETQYFGPGTRLLVL.

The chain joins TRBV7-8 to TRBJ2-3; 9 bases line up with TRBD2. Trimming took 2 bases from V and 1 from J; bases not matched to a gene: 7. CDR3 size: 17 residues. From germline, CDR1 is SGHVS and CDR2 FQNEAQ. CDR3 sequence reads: CASSLSFSGGRTDTQYF. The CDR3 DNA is TGTGCCAGCAGCTTATCTTTTAGCGGGGGCCGCACAGATACGCAGTATTTT.

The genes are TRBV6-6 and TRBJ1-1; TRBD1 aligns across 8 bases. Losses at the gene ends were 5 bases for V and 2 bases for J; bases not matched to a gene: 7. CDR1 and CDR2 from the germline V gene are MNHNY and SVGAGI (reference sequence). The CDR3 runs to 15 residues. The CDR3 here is CASSHTGGGNTEAFF. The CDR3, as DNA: TGTGCCAGCAGTCACACAGGGGGTGGAAACACTGAAGCTTTCTTT.

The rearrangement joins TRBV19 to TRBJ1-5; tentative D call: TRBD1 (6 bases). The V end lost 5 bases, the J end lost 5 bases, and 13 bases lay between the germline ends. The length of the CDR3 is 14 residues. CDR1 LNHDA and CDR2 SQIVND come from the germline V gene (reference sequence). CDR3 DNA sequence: TGTGCCAGTAGTGCACAGGGTGGCCATCAGCCCCAGCATTTT. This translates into CASSAQGGHQPQHF.

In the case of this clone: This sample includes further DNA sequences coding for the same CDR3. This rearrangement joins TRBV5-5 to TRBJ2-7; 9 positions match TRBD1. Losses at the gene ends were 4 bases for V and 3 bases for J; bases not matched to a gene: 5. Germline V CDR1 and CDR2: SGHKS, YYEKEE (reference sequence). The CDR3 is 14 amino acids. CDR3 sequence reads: CASSLGQGIYEQYF. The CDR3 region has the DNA TGTGCCAGCAGCCTCGGACAGGGGATCTACGAGCAGTACTTC. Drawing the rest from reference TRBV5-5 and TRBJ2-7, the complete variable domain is DAGVTQSPTHLIKTRGQQVTLRCSPISGHKSVSWYQQVLGQGPQFIFQYYEKEERGRGNFPDRFSARQFPNYSSELNVNALLLGDSALYLCASSLGQGIYEQYFGPGTRLTVT.

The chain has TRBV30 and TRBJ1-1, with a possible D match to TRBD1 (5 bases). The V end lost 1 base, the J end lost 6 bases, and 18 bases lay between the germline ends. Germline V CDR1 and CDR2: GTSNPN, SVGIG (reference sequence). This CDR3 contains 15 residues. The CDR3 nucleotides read TGTGCCTGGAGTGATTTGTACGGAGTGGGGGCTGAAGCTTTCTTT. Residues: CAWSDLYGVGAEAFF.

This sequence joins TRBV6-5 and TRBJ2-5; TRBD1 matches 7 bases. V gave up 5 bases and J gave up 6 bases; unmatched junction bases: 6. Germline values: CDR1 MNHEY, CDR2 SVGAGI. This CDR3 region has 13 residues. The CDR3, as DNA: TGTGCCAGCAGTCCCACAGGGGTAAAGACCCAGTACTTC. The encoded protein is CASSPTGVKTQYF.

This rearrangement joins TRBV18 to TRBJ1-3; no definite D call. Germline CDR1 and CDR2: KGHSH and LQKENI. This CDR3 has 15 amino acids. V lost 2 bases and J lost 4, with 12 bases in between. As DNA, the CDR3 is TGTGCCAGCTCACCAACCGGGGTCCGAGGAAACACCATATATTTT. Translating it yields CASSPTGVRGNTIYF. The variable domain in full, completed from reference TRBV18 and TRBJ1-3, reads NAGVMQNPRHLVRRRGQEARLRCSPMKGHSHVYWYRQLPEEGLKFMVYLQKENIIDESGMPKERFSAEFPKEGPSILRIQQVVRGDSAAYFCASSPTGVRGNTIYFGEGSWLTVV.

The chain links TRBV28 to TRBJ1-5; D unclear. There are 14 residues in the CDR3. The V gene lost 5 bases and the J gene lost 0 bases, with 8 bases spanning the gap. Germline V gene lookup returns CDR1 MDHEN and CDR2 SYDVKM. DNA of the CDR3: TGTGCCAGCAGTCTCTTTCGTAGCAATCAGCCCCAGCATTTT. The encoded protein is CASSLFRSNQPQHF.

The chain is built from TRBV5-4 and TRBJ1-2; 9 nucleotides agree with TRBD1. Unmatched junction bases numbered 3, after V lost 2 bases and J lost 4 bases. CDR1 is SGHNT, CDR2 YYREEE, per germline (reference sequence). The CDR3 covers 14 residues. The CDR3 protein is CASSLMTGGYGYTF. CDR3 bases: TGTGCCAGCAGCTTAATGACAGGGGGCTATGGCTACACCTTC.

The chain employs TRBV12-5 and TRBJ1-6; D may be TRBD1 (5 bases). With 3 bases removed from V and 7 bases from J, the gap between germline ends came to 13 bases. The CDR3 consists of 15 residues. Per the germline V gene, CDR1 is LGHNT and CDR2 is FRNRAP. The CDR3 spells CASGLGEGRNSPLHF. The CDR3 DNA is TGTGCTAGTGGTTTAGGCGAGGGGCGCAATTCACCCCTCCACTTT.

CDR3 sequence reads: CASSFRRGYGYTF. The CDR3 region has the DNA TGTGCCAGCAGTTTCCGCAGGGGCTATGGCTACACCTTC. V gene TRBV28 combines with J gene TRBJ1-2; weak D call: TRBD1 (6 bases). Trimming stripped 3 bases from V and 4 bases from J, with 9 bases between. CDR1 and CDR2 from the germline V gene are MDHEN and SYDVKM. The CDR3 length is 13 residues.

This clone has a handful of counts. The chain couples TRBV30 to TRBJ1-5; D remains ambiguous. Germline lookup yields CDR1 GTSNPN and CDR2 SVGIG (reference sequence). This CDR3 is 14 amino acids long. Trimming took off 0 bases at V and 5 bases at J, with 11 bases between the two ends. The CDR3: CAWSVNSVDQPQHF. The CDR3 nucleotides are TGTGCCTGGAGTGTGAACAGCGTGGATCAGCCCCAGCATTTT.

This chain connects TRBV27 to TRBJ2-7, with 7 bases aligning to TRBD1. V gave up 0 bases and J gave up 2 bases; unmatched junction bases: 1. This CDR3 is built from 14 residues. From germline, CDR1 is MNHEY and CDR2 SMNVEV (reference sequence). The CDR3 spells CASSLSRGPYEQYF. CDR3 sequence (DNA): TGTGCCAGCAGTTTATCGAGGGGGCCCTACGAGCAGTACTTC.

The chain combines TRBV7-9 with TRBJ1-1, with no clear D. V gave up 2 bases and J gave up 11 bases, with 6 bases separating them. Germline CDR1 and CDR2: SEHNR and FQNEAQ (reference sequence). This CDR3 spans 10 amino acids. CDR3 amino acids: CASSLLGAFF. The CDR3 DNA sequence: TGTGCCAGCAGCTTATTGGGGGCTTTCTTT.

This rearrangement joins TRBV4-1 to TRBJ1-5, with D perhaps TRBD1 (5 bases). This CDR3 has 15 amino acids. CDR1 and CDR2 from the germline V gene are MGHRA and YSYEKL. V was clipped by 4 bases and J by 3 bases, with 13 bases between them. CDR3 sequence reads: CASSPQDSLNQPQHF. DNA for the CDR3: TGCGCCAGCAGCCCCCAAGACAGTCTCAATCAGCCCCAGCATTTT.

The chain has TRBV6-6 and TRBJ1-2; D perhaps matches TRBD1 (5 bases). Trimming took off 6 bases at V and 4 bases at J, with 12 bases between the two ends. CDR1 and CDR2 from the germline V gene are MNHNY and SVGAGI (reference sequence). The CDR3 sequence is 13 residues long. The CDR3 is CASSQGRSYGYTF. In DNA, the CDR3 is TGTGCCAGCAGCCAGGGACGGTCCTATGGCTACACCTTC.

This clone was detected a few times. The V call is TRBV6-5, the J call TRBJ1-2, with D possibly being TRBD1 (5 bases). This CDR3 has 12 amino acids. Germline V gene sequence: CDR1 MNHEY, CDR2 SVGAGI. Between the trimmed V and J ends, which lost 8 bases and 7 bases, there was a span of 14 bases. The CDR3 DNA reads TGTGCCAGCGGAGGGGCCAAGAGTGGCTACACCTTC. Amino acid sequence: CASGGAKSGYTF.

The CDR3 DNA reads TGTGCCAGCAGCTACGGACAGGACCTGGATACGCAGTATTTT. This sequence encodes CASSYGQDLDTQYF. The chain uses TRBV7-8 and TRBJ2-3, with 7 nucleotides matching TRBD1. The length of the CDR3 is 14 residues. Germline V gene data show CDR1 as SGHVS and CDR2 as FQNEAQ. Trimming removed 4 bases from V and 6 bases from J; junction bases left unmatched: 7.

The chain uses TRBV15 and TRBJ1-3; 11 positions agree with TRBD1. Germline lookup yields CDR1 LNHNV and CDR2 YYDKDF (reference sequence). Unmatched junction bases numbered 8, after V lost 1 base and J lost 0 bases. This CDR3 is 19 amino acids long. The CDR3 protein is CATSRGDRGSLTSGNTIYF. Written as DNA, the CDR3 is TGTGCCACCAGCAGAGGGGACAGGGGGTCCCTAACCTCTGGAAACACCATATATTTT.

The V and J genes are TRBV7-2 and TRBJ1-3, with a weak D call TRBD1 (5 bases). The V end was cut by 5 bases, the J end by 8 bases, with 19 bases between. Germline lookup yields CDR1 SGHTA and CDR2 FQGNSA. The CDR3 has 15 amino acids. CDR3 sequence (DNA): TGTGCCAGCAGCATTAGCGGGACCAGCAGACACACCATATATTTT. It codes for CASSISGTSRHTIYF.